Given below is one T cell receptor (beta chain) in context. Its matching antigen is unknown. This sample is part of a study of T cells expressing NK-cell markers. Study in general: Repertoire data for TCR beta were derived from sorted T cells (CD3+CD56+NKG2C+, CD3+CD56+NKG2C- and CD3+CD56-NKG2C+). HCMV serostatus: seven of eight sequenced donors positive, one negative. General study results and limits: The contribution of dominant NKG2C+ clonotypes to CD8+ T cells in six donors was about 1.0-8%.

This CDR3 is 13 amino acids long. Germline V gene lookup returns CDR1 LNHNV and CDR2 YYDKDF (reference sequence). TCRdb derives one entry per CDR3 protein from the 5' RACE reads, leaving out DNA. This sample's table has roughly 180,000 distinct CDR3 sequences. Sample: blood T cells: a sorted CD56 or NKG2C T cell subset, CD4+ or CD8+ T cells, or bulk PBMC T cells (not recorded which). The chain couples TRBV15 to TRBJ2-4; TCRdb picks TRBD1, but there is no DNA to check that call. The receptor was isolated from a woman aged 18 to 75 in good health. CDR3 sequence reads: CATSRGQENIQYF.